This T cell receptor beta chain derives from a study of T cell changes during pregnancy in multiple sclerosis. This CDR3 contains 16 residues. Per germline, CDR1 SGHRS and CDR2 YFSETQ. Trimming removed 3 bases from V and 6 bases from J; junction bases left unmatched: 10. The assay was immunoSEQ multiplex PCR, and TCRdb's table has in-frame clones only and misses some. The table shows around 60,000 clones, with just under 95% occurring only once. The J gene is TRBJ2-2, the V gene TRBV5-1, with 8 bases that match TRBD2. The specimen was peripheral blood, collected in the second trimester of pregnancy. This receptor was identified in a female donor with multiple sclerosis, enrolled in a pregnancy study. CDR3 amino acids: CASSSAWSGRSGELFF. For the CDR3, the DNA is TGCGCCAGCAGCTCGGCTTGGAGCGGGAGATCCGGGGAGCTGTTTTTT.